This T cell receptor (beta chain) was sequenced for a study of molecular identifiers for immune sequencing clone quantification (dated 2018 in TCRdb). Notes on the research overall: In a replicate experiment, RNA from about 20,000 or 100,000 naive CD8 T cells was split into five aliquots, four of which were sequenced. This methods study benchmarked molecular-identifier clustering-based TCR repertoire sequencing (MIDCIRS) and TCR RNA copy counting, using CD8 T cells to do so.

Points the paper makes about the study in general: The naive libraries included spiked-in Jurkat TCR RNA (roughly ten copies' worth), and this Jurkat TCR RNA is not part of the donor repertoire. A single cell's worth of spiked-in Jurkat TCR RNA was reported detectable even among under 1.1 million naive CD8 T cells. Modeling gave about 3.3 recovered TCR RNA copies per cell versus roughly 10 by digital PCR, implying roughly 28% capture efficiency. Highly expanded clone sizes could be underestimated because identical TCR molecules may share a barcode. When barcode sub-clustering was left out, chimeric consensus sequences inflated TCR diversity, with chimeras reaching as high as 47%. In CMV-specific effector cells, clones with more than 20 RNA copies contained over 99% of molecules, whereas in naive cells such clones contained under 1% of molecules.

In regard to this clonotype: Its antigen is not yet known. The sample holds no much larger clone one base away, and base qualities are not on file.

The CDR3 has 14 amino acids, counting the end cysteine and phenylalanine. The CDR3 DNA has 42 bases and is translated from base 1. CDR1 MNHEY and CDR2 SVGAGI were looked up in the germline V gene. A distance of 9 bases separates the germline ends of V and J, which lose 2 bases and 2 bases respectively. Libraries of naive CD8 T cells were built from around 18,000 to 910,000 sorted cells, with 10%, 30% or 50% of the purified RNA used. Naive CD8 T cells were FACS-sorted as CD8+CD4-CCR7+CD45RA+ on a BD FACSAria II into RLT Plus buffer. Around 11 TCR copies' worth of Jurkat RNA were spiked into roughly 19,000-1,000,000 naive CD8 T cell samples to test detection sensitivity. Enrichment of CD8 T cells was performed with RosetteSep CD8+ T Cell Enrichment Cocktail and Ficoll-Paque, after which ACK red cell lysis was carried out. The library was built by means of PCR. TCRdb records NextSeq 500 as the sequencer. Preparation of bulk TCR libraries followed a previously described approach, with the TCR primers listed in Table S5. Total RNA was purified with the Qiagen AllPrep DNA/RNA kit. Before any analysis, reads coming from multiple sequencing runs of the same library were combined into one pool. The study's own analysis went as follows. Only reads with exact TCR constant sequence were kept, trimmed to 150 nt, and grouped by their 12-nt molecular barcodes. Within each barcode group, reads were sub-clustered at a 15% Levenshtein threshold, and quality-weighted consensus sequences were built per RNA molecule. Non-functional sequences were filtered out, along with any lower-count sequence sitting one edit away from another sequence. Barcode sub-clusters with fewer than 20% of the maximum read count were removed, based on fitting two negative binomial distributions. The raw public reads went through TCRdb reprocessing: fastp at Q25, MiXCR clone calling, in-frame beta chains kept. CDR3 protein sequences are deduplicated, and each keeps its most common genes and DNA. For this entry, the V and J calls and clone size follow TCRdb and not the study's own pipeline. This sample comprises some 97,000 distinct CDR3 sequences, roughly 26% of them detected only once. The ten largest make up 0.94% of the sample.

The sequencing sample was made of naive CD8+ T cells from blood, with Jurkat cell RNA spiked in. Interpreted using the paper, the cell subset or site label stands for: FACS-sorted CD8+CD4-CCR7+CD45RA+ naive T cells. This chain joins TRBV6-5 to TRBJ2-5; the D gene identity is not certain. This TCR was recovered from a human donor in good health. Some libraries in this study had Jurkat cell RNA spiked in. CDR3 protein: CASSYRLDQETQYF. The DNA reads TGTGCCAGCAGTTACCGGCTAGATCAAGAGACCCAGTACTTC.